Presented here are 23 T cell receptor beta chains from one specimen sequenced in a study of patients and donors after allogeneic stem cell transplantation. TCRdb called the RT-PCR reads again in MiXCR, with one record for every CDR3 protein. The repertoire consists of 800,000 to 1,000,000 distinct CDR3 sequences, with roughly 17% occurring once and the leading ten covering 6%. The sample taken for sequencing was blood, either unsorted or a sorted T cell fraction (not recorded which). The receptors were sampled from a human donor who was either an allogeneic HSCT recipient or a stem cell or donor lymphocyte infusion donor (not recorded which). It is not recorded whose cells these are; they may come from a transplant donor.

This clonotype was counted many times. This chain links TRBV27 with TRBJ1-6; possible D gene TRBD1, 5 bases. Trimming stripped 10 bases from V and 0 bases from J, with 16 bases between. The germline V gene encodes CDR1 MNHEY and CDR2 SMNVEV (reference sequence). The CDR3 is made up of 16 amino acids. The CDR3 loop is CATRGTVSSYNSPLHF. The CDR3 coding sequence is TGTGCCACCCGAGGGACGGTGAGCTCCTATAATTCACCCCTCCACTTT.

This clonotype has only a few counts. The chain links TRBV20-1 to TRBJ2-5, with D unresolved. Trimming took off 1 base at V and 4 bases at J, with 10 bases between the two ends. CDR3 length: 13 amino acids. CDR1 and CDR2 from the germline V gene are DFQATT and SNEGSKA (reference sequence). The CDR3 sequence: CSARVPGGETQYF. In DNA form, the CDR3 reads TGCAGTGCTAGAGTGCCCGGCGGAGAGACCCAGTACTTC.

The rearrangement links TRBV12-3 or TRBV12-4 to TRBJ2-5, with 7 bases that match TRBD1. This CDR3 is 16 amino acids long. The ends lost 5 bases at V and 5 bases at J; junction bases unmatched: 14. The CDR3 sequence: CASSPPTGMFGETQYF. The CDR3, as DNA: TGTGCCAGCAGTCCCCCGACAGGGATGTTTGGGGAGACCCAGTACTTC.

This clonotype came up once. The junction does not match germline at one end; this may be a read error. The rearrangement links TRBV5-1 to TRBJ2-7; 7 nucleotides line up with TRBD1. This CDR3 contains 13 residues. Germline CDR1 is SGHRS and CDR2 is YFSETQ. Here the CDR3 DNA reads TGCGCCGGCAGCCCAGGGGGCTCCTACGAGCAGTACTTC. It codes for CAGSPGGSYEQYF.

The table lists this clonotype with a few counts. The chain uses TRBV5-1 and TRBJ1-2; D is ambiguous. Germline V gives CDR1 SGHRS, CDR2 YFSETQ. CDR3 size: 14 residues. The V gene lost 1 base and the J gene lost 0 bases, with 7 bases spanning the gap. Written as DNA, the CDR3 is TGCGCCAGCAGCTTGACAGTTTCTAACTATGGCTACACCTTC. Translation gives CASSLTVSNYGYTF. The whole variable domain, filled in from reference TRBV5-1 and TRBJ1-2, reads KAGVTQTPRYLIKTRGQQVTLSCSPISGHRSVSWYQQTPGQGLQFLFEYFSETQRNKGNFPGRFSGRQFSNSRSEMNVSTLELGDSALYLCASSLTVSNYGYTFGSGTRLTVV.

This clonotype was seen at least ten times. The gene calls are TRBV3-1 and TRBJ2-2; D unresolved. Germline CDR1 and CDR2: LGHDT and YNNKEL (reference sequence). CDR3 size: 14 residues. V lost 3 bases, J lost 1 base, and 6 bases lay in between. The CDR3 region is CASSQFKNTGELFF. CDR3 DNA sequence: TGTGCCAGCAGCCAGTTCAAGAACACCGGGGAGCTGTTTTTT.

This clonotype was found a few times. Written as DNA, the CDR3 is TGCGCCAGCAGCTTGGGGGGGACATCCATGAACACTGAAGCTTTCTTT. It is translated as CASSLGGTSMNTEAFF. V usage is TRBV5-1 and J usage is TRBJ1-1; possibly TRBD1 for D (6 bases). Trimming left V 0 bases short and J 0 bases short, with 12 bases between. The CDR3 is 16 amino acids. Germline CDR1 reads SGHRS; CDR2 reads YFSETQ.

The genes are TRBV25-1 and TRBJ2-3; 8 bases agree with TRBD1. The germline CDR1 and CDR2 sequences are MGHDK and SYGVNS. Trimming cost V 4 bases and J 1 base; bases outside gene matches: 4. The length of the CDR3 is 15 residues. This chain's CDR3 is CASSGRDRRTDTQYF. The CDR3 DNA is TGTGCCAGCAGTGGCCGGGACAGGCGCACAGATACGCAGTATTTT.

V gene TRBV5-1 combines with J gene TRBJ2-3, with D perhaps TRBD1 (6 bases). The ends were cut back, 4 bases at V and 3 bases at J, with 15 bases in the middle. The CDR3 is 15 residues long. Germline V gene lookup returns CDR1 SGHRS and CDR2 YFSETQ. Here the CDR3 reads CASSTRGSETDTQYF. CDR3 sequence (DNA): TGCGCCAGCAGCACTAGGGGGAGTGAAACAGATACGCAGTATTTT.

The V and J genes are TRBV6-1 and TRBJ1-5; the D gene is possibly TRBD1 (5 bases). Trimming took 7 bases from V and 4 from J, leaving 23 bases between them. The CDR3 runs 17 residues. Germline-derived CDR1 and CDR2 are MNHNS and SASEGT. CDR3 coding DNA: TGTGCCAGCAAAACAGGACACCCAAGCTGGGTTAATCAGCCCCAGCATTTT. This translates into CASKTGHPSWVNQPQHF.

Only a few counts were recorded for this clonotype. One end of the junction fails to match germline, which may point to a read error. The V and J genes are TRBV20-1 and TRBJ2-1; the match to TRBD2 covers 7 bases. The CDR3 covers 16 residues. The germline CDR1 and CDR2 sequences are DFQATT and SNEGSKA (reference sequence). CDR3 bases: TGCAGTGCGGGGGGGGTGGTGAGGGGCTCCAACAATGAGCAGTTCTTC. As protein: CSAGGVVRGSNNEQFF.

This clonotype was picked up a small number of times. An end of the junction does not agree with germline; a read error may underlie this. The V call is TRBV15, the J call TRBJ2-2; D is unclear. The CDR3 length is 13 residues. Germline assignment: CDR1 LNHNV and CDR2 YYDKDF (reference sequence). The DNA of the CDR3 is TGTGCCACTAGCAGCAGGCCGGCCGGGGAGCTGTTTTTT. This gives the protein CATSSRPAGELFF.

The J gene is TRBJ2-7, the V gene TRBV20-1; a possible D gene is TRBD2 (7 bases). The CDR3 sequence is 16 residues long. V was pared by 0 bases and J by 2 bases, with 17 bases between. In germline, CDR1 is DFQATT, CDR2 SNEGSKA (reference sequence). The CDR3 loop reads CSARDVTGGRPYEQYF. The DNA of the CDR3 is TGCAGTGCTAGAGATGTGACGGGGGGCCGACCCTACGAGCAGTACTTC.

This clonotype came up a few times. The V call is TRBV5-6, the J call TRBJ1-2; D unresolved. CDR1 and CDR2 from the germline V gene are SGHDT and YYEEEE. The CDR3 is 18 amino acids. V lost 7 bases and J lost 0, with 25 bases in between. The CDR3 region is CASARRGEETLANYGYTF. In DNA, the CDR3 is TGTGCCAGCGCTAGGCGGGGAGAGGAGACCCTTGCTAACTATGGCTACACCTTC.

The chain joins TRBV7-8 to TRBJ1-4, with TRBD1 matching 10 bases. This CDR3 spans 17 amino acids. Germline CDR1 reads SGHVS; CDR2 reads FQNEAQ. V was pared by 2 bases and J by 3 bases, with 6 bases of the junction left unmatched. The CDR3: CASSLQGQGISNEKLFF. The CDR3 nucleotides read TGTGCCAGCAGCTTACAGGGACAGGGGATTTCTAATGAAAAACTGTTTTTT.

The chain links TRBV2 to TRBJ1-1; 7 nucleotides align to TRBD1. Germline lookup yields CDR1 SNHLY and CDR2 FYNNEI. The CDR3 extends over 14 amino acids. V lost 6 bases to trimming and J lost 5 bases; unmatched junction nucleotides: 9. The CDR3 sequence: CASSDRDGGTEAFF. CDR3 sequence (DNA): TGTGCCAGCAGCGACAGGGACGGGGGAACTGAAGCTTTCTTT.

This clonotype was seen a few times. This rearrangement joins TRBV24-1 to TRBJ2-5; 8 bases map to TRBD2. V trimming: 1 base; J trimming: 5 bases; junction bases outside the gene matches: 5. CDR3 size: 15 residues. Looked up from germline, CDR1 is KGHDR and CDR2 is SFDVKD. CDR3 in amino acids: CATSDFSGSRETQYF. CDR3 bases: TGTGCCACCAGTGATTTCAGCGGGAGCCGGGAGACCCAGTACTTC.

The sample holds a few counts of this clonotype. This chain links TRBV27 with TRBJ2-7; no clear D. Germline V CDR1 and CDR2: MNHEY, SMNVEV (reference sequence). This CDR3 spans 14 amino acids. V gave up 3 bases and J gave up 3 bases, with 12 bases separating them. In DNA, the CDR3 is TGTGCCAGCAGTTTTGGGCGGCTTAACTACGAGCAGTACTTC. It encodes CASSFGRLNYEQYF.

This clonotype has a handful of counts. This chain's CDR3 is CASSSVPGQGSGELFF. The CDR3, as DNA: TGCGCCAGCAGCTCTGTCCCGGGACAGGGGTCCGGGGAGCTGTTTTTT. The chain combines TRBV5-1 with TRBJ2-2, with 10 bases lining up with TRBD1. There are 16 residues in the CDR3. Per germline, CDR1 SGHRS and CDR2 YFSETQ. V shed 3 bases and J 6 bases; nucleotides not matched to a gene: 8.

This clonotype was counted a few times. The rearrangement links TRBV20-1 to TRBJ2-3; no clear D. V dropped 5 bases and J dropped 0 bases, with 9 bases sitting between them. The germline CDR1 and CDR2 sequences are DFQATT and SNEGSKA (reference sequence). This CDR3 is built from 13 residues. The CDR3 sequence is CSAFSSSTDTQYF. In DNA, the CDR3 is TGCAGTGCTTTCTCCTCTAGCACAGATACGCAGTATTTT.

This clonotype has ten or more counts. V usage is TRBV24-1 and J usage is TRBJ2-1, with D maybe TRBD2 (7 bases). Trimming took off 6 bases at V and 2 bases at J, with 10 bases between the two ends. The V gene's germline CDR1 is KGHDR and CDR2 SFDVKD. This CDR3 has 14 amino acids. CDR3: CATSFGGPYNEQFF. DNA for the CDR3: TGTGCCACCAGTTTCGGGGGGCCCTACAATGAGCAGTTCTTC.

This clonotype occurred many times. This chain connects TRBV20-1 to TRBJ1-1, with unresolved D. The CDR3 runs to 16 residues. The V end was cut by 6 bases, the J end by 1 base, with 21 bases between. The germline gives CDR1 DFQATT, CDR2 SNEGSKA (reference sequence). Here the CDR3 DNA reads TGCAGTGCCATCAGAATGGCACCCGGCACGAACACTGAAGCTTTCTTT. This codes for CSAIRMAPGTNTEAFF.

This clonotype was detected only a few times. The chain has TRBV24-1 and TRBJ1-1, with 7 bases that match TRBD1. Per the germline V gene, CDR1 is KGHDR and CDR2 is SFDVKD. The CDR3 runs 15 residues. V was pared by 2 bases and J by 1 base, with 3 bases of the junction left unmatched. For the CDR3, the DNA is TGTGCCACCAGTGATTCGGGACAGCCGAACACTGAAGCTTTCTTT. It encodes CATSDSGQPNTEAFF.